A selection of T cell receptor beta chains follows, all from one sample in a study of T cell repertoires in cytomegalovirus infection. TCRdb itself ran the reads through MiXCR, one entry per CDR3 protein. Of approximately 490,000 distinct CDR3 sequences in the sample, about 11% are singletons; the top ten hold about a tenth. The sequenced material came from PBMCs. These receptors all come from a human donor in good health (CMV status not recorded). Some clones in this sample may be carry-over from other donors' samples. Both conserved end residues are part of each CDR3. D genes are given only for firm matches. Clone size is not always given. Where it is, it says once, few, many or a class for expanded clones.

d_call | j_call | v_call | clone_size | cdr3_nt | cdr3_aa
. | TRBJ1-6 | TRBV6-5 | few | TGTGCCAGCAGTTACTCTGGAAGGGTGGAACCCAGTCCGGCCGCACAGCTCCACTTT | CASSYSGRVEPSPAAQLHF
. | TRBJ1-1 | TRBV19 | . | TGTGCCAGTAGTATAGATGGGGGCACTGAAGCTTTCTTT | CASSIDGGTEAFF
TRBD2 | TRBJ2-1 | TRBV3-1 | . | TGTGCCAGCAGACTTGGACTAGCGGGAGTGACTGAGCAGTTCTTC | CASRLGLAGVTEQFF
TRBD1 | TRBJ2-1 | TRBV29-1 | few | TGCAGCGTTGAACCCCAGGGACAGGGATACAATGAGCAGTTCTTC | CSVEPQGQGYNEQFF
TRBD1 | TRBJ1-2 | TRBV4-2 | . | TGTGCCAGCAGCGCGACGCACGGGACAGAAAACTATGGCTACACCTTC | CASSATHGTENYGYTF
. | TRBJ2-3 | TRBV19 | few | TGTGCCAGTAGTTCCAGAGGGGAGCGAGATACGCAGTATTTT | CASSSRGERDTQYF
TRBD2 | TRBJ2-2 | TRBV7-6 | . | TGTGCCAGCAGCATTAGCGGGTACGCGAACACCGGGGAGCTGTTTTTT | CASSISGYANTGELFF
. | TRBJ2-2 | TRBV7-3 | many | TGTGCCAGCAGCTCAGGGGCCTACGCGAACACCGGGGAGCTGTTTTTT | CASSSGAYANTGELFF
. | TRBJ1-6 | TRBV11-2 | few | TGTGCCAGCAGCGCCGAGCTTAATTCACCCCTCCACTTT | CASSAELNSPLHF
TRBD2 | TRBJ2-1 | TRBV29-1 | . | TGCAGCGTTGAAGTGGACGGGGGAGGGAACGAGCAGTTCTTC | CSVEVDGGGNEQFF
. | TRBJ2-7 | TRBV25-1 | few | TGTGCCAGCTTTGGCCCGGAAAGAGGGGGCTACGAGCAGTACTTC | CASFGPERGGYEQYF
. | TRBJ1-5 | TRBV7-3 | many | TGTGCCAGCAGCTTACCCGGGGGTCCCCTTCATTTT | CASSLPGGPLHF
. | TRBJ2-3 | TRBV3-1 | . | TGTGCCAGCAGCCAAGATTACGGAACAGTTGTTACAGATACGCAGTATTTT | CASSQDYGTVVTDTQYF
. | TRBJ1-2 | TRBV7-3 | many | TGTGCCAGCAGCCCAGGCCAGTACTATGGCTACACCTTC | CASSPGQYYGYTF
. | TRBJ1-5 | TRBV27 | many | TGTGCCAGCAGTCCTGACAGGTACAATCAGCCCCAGCATTTT | CASSPDRYNQPQHF
TRBD2 | TRBJ2-3 | TRBV20-1 | many | TGCAGTGCCAAAAGGACTAGCGGGAGGAGGACAGATACGCAGTATTTT | CSAKRTSGRRTDTQYF
. | TRBJ1-4 | TRBV7-2 | many | TGTGCCAGCAGCACGTACAGGGACGGAAAACTGTTTTTT | CASSTYRDGKLFF
TRBD2 | TRBJ2-1 | TRBV7-8 | many | TGTGCCAGCAGCCCTCCTTCAGCGGGGTACTCCTACAATGAGCAGTTCTTC | CASSPPSAGYSYNEQFF
. | TRBJ1-1 | TRBV5-1 | few | TGCGCCAGCAGCTTGGCCATCGGGAACGCTGAAGCTTTCTTT | CASSLAIGNAEAFF
. | TRBJ2-1 | TRBV7-7 | many | TGTGCTAGCAGCCCCCGGGGCAGAGGACTCAACAATGAGCAGTTCTTC | CASSPRGRGLNNEQFF
TRBD2 | TRBJ2-1 | TRBV6-1 | many | TGTGCCAGCGGATCGACTAGCGGGAAGTACAATGAGCAGTTCTTC | CASGSTSGKYNEQFF
TRBD1 | TRBJ1-6 | TRBV6-5 | many | TGTGCCAGCAGTCGGGACAGGGGGCAAAATTCACCCCTCCACTTT | CASSRDRGQNSPLHF
. | TRBJ1-5 | TRBV6-1 | many | TGTGCCAGCAGTGAAAGGGTTCGCAATCAGCCCCAGCATTTT | CASSERVRNQPQHF